One sample yielded the 25 T cell receptor beta chains listed below, sequenced in a study of T cell changes during pregnancy in multiple sclerosis. This table comes from immunoSEQ multiplex PCR, and its TCRdb copy is limited to in-frame clones, with some not included. The sample lists 70,000 to 80,000 clones; about 88% were seen once. This specimen was peripheral blood, taken before pregnancy. These receptors were taken from a female donor with multiple sclerosis, enrolled in a pregnancy study.

The rearrangement joins TRBV11-2 to TRBJ2-7; 7 bases agree with TRBD1. The V gene's germline CDR1 is SGHAT and CDR2 FQNNGV. This CDR3 is built from 14 residues. J gave up 7 bases and V 5 bases, and 11 bases lay outside the gene matches. Written as DNA, the CDR3 is TGTGCCAGCAGCCGACAGGGACAGATTGAAGAGCAGTACTTC. This sequence encodes CASSRQGQIEEQYF.

This chain connects TRBV5-1 to TRBJ2-3, with TRBD2 matching 13 bases. CDR1 is SGHRS and CDR2 is YFSETQ in the germline V gene. Trimming removed 3 bases from V and 6 bases from J; junction bases left unmatched: 10. The CDR3 is 17 amino acids. In DNA, the CDR3 is TGCGCCAGCAGCTACGGTCTGACTAGCGGGAGGTCGGATACGCAGTATTTT. Its protein product is CASSYGLTSGRSDTQYF.

The chain has TRBV7-8 and TRBJ1-5; possibly TRBD1 for D (6 bases). Trimming shortened V by 5 bases and J by 0 bases, and 17 bases separated the two germline ends. The germline gives CDR1 SGHVS, CDR2 FQNEAQ. This CDR3 has 17 residues. As DNA, the CDR3 is TGTGCCAGCAGCCTATCACGGGGGGCCTATAGCAATCAGCCCCAGCATTTT. This sequence encodes CASSLSRGAYSNQPQHF. Full variable domain (rest looked up from reference TRBV7-8 and TRBJ1-5): GAGVSQSPRYKVAKRGQDVALRCDPISGHVSLFWYQQALGQGPEFLTYFQNEAQLDKSGLPSDRFFAERPEGSVSTLKIQRTQQEDSAVYLCASSLSRGAYSNQPQHFGDGTRLSIL.

V and J are TRBV11-2 and TRBJ2-7; 7 nucleotides align to TRBD1. The trim removed 5 bases at V and 2 bases at J, leaving 12 bases unmatched. CDR3 length equals 16 residues. The germline V gene has CDR1 SGHAT and CDR2 FQNNGV. The DNA for the CDR3 is TGTGCCAGCAGCCCTCTTGCTAGACAGGGACCCTACGAGCAGTACTTC. Its protein is CASSPLARQGPYEQYF.

V and J are TRBV7-3 and TRBJ2-1; no firm D call. The V gene's germline CDR1 is SGHTA and CDR2 FQGTGA. Trimming removed 4 bases at V and 5 bases at J, with 3 bases between. The CDR3 covers 11 residues. The CDR3 region is CASSSNNEQFF. CDR3 coding DNA: TGTGCCAGCAGCTCAAACAATGAGCAGTTCTTC.

The chain employs TRBV7-2 and TRBJ2-5; TRBD1 might be the D (6 bases). Germline values: CDR1 SGHTA, CDR2 FQGNSA. The CDR3 has 14 amino acids. The germline V and J ends were trimmed by 2 bases and 2 bases, with 9 bases remaining between them. The CDR3 DNA sequence: TGTGCCAGCAGCTTATGGACAGCACAAGAGACCCAGTACTTC. Translated: CASSLWTAQETQYF.

This clone was observed a handful of times. The chain employs TRBV7-2 and TRBJ1-6; 8 bases are shared with TRBD1. Germline V gene sequence: CDR1 SGHTA, CDR2 FQGNSA. There are 14 residues in the CDR3. Unmatched junction bases numbered 6, after V lost 4 bases and J lost 10 bases. The CDR3 spells CASSSRTGTSPLHF. The CDR3 region has the DNA TGTGCCAGCAGCTCCCGGACAGGGACCTCACCCCTCCACTTT.

V gene TRBV6-1 combines with J gene TRBJ2-2; D gene ambiguous. The CDR3 covers 14 residues. CDR1 and CDR2 from the germline V gene are MNHNS and SASEGT. With 1 base removed from V and 3 bases from J, the gap between germline ends came to 6 bases. CDR3 in amino acids: CASSEVADTGELFF. The CDR3 DNA sequence: TGTGCCAGCAGTGAAGTTGCGGACACCGGGGAGCTGTTTTTT.

CDR3 loop: CASSGGNTEAFF. CDR3 nucleotide sequence: TGTGCCAGTTCAGGGGGGAACACTGAAGCTTTCTTT. J is TRBJ1-1 and V is TRBV19; 7 nucleotides match TRBD1. This CDR3 comprises 12 residues. The germline gives CDR1 LNHDA, CDR2 SQIVND (reference sequence). The junction had 1 base not matched to a gene; V was cut back by 8 bases and J by 1 base.

The rearrangement uses TRBV5-8 and TRBJ2-2, with 7 bases fitting TRBD1. This CDR3 has 17 residues. Germline-derived CDR1 and CDR2 are SGHTS and YDEGEE. V lost 3 bases, J lost 2 bases, and 10 bases stayed unmatched. CDR3 sequence reads: CASSWPGQSTNTGELFF. The DNA of the CDR3 is TGTGCCAGCAGCTGGCCGGGACAGTCGACCAACACCGGGGAGCTGTTTTTT.

This clone was observed a handful of times. The V and J genes are TRBV4-2 and TRBJ1-2; D remains ambiguous. CDR3 length: 15 amino acids. Germline CDR1 LGHNA, CDR2 YNFKEQ. Trimming took 1 base from V and 3 from J, leaving 12 bases between them. The CDR3 coding sequence is TGTGCCAGCAGCCAAGTTGCGGGGTGGGACTATGGCTACACCTTC. It yields the protein CASSQVAGWDYGYTF.

V usage is TRBV29-1 and J usage is TRBJ2-7; maybe TRBD1 (5 bases). Between the trimmed V and J ends, which lost 4 bases and 3 bases, there was a span of 13 bases. The CDR3 spans 13 residues. Germline loops: CDR1 SQVTM, CDR2 ANQGSEA. CDR3 protein: CSVVLQDFYEQYF. The CDR3, as DNA: TGCAGCGTTGTACTACAGGATTTCTACGAGCAGTACTTC.

This clone appeared a single time. The chain uses TRBV6-5 and TRBJ2-1; possible D gene TRBD1, 5 bases. V dropped 2 bases and J dropped 8 bases, with 13 bases sitting between them. This CDR3 spans 14 amino acids. Germline lookup yields CDR1 MNHEY and CDR2 SVGAGI. The CDR3 bases are TGTGCCAGCAGTTACAATCAGGGTTCCGATGAGCAGTTCTTC. This codes for CASSYNQGSDEQFF.

The rearrangement links TRBV5-1 to TRBJ2-5; TRBD1 matches 8 bases. CDR1 SGHRS and CDR2 YFSETQ come from the germline V gene. J gave up 4 bases and V 0 bases, and 5 bases lay outside the gene matches. The CDR3 covers 15 residues. The CDR3, as DNA: TGCGCCAGCAGCTTGGGACAGGGGACGCGAGAGACCCAGTACTTC. Translating gives CASSLGQGTRETQYF.

The CDR3 region is CASGLPNRDSLNTEAFF. The DNA of the CDR3 is TGTGCTAGTGGTTTGCCAAACCGGGACAGCCTTAACACTGAAGCTTTCTTT. V gene TRBV12-5 combines with J gene TRBJ1-1; 7 bases line up with TRBD1. Trimming cost V 2 bases and J 2 bases; bases outside gene matches: 11. Germline CDR1 reads LGHNT; CDR2 reads FRNRAP. This CDR3 contains 17 residues.

CDR3 bases: TGTGCCAGCAGCTCGGGGACTAGCGGGGATAGCACAGATACGCAGTATTTT. Its translation is CASSSGTSGDSTDTQYF. V usage is TRBV5-6 and J usage is TRBJ2-3; 13 bases align to TRBD2. The trim removed 3 bases at V and 0 bases at J, leaving 4 bases unmatched. CDR3 length: 17 residues. The germline V gene encodes CDR1 SGHDT and CDR2 YYEEEE.

The V call is TRBV11-2, the J call TRBJ2-6; 15 nucleotides agree with TRBD2. This CDR3 is 18 amino acids long. J gave up 3 bases and V 5 bases, and 5 bases lay outside the gene matches. Germline CDR1 reads SGHAT; CDR2 reads FQNNGV. This chain's CDR3 is CASSAAGLAGGGANVLTF. The CDR3 nucleotides read TGTGCCAGCAGCGCCGCGGGACTAGCGGGAGGTGGGGCCAACGTCCTGACTTTC.

The chain combines TRBV5-6 with TRBJ2-1; D might be TRBD2 (5 bases). This CDR3 has 15 amino acids. Per germline, CDR1 SGHDT and CDR2 YYEEEE. Between the trimmed V and J ends, which lost 4 bases and 0 bases, there was a span of 11 bases. The CDR3 spells CASSPDYSSYNEQFF. The CDR3 nucleotides are TGTGCCAGCAGCCCCGACTACAGCTCCTACAATGAGCAGTTCTTC.

The rearrangement links TRBV6-5 to TRBJ2-1, with D possibly being TRBD2 (6 bases). Trimming pared 2 bases from V and 2 bases from J, leaving 13 bases between. Germline CDR1 and CDR2: MNHEY and SVGAGI. The CDR3 spans 16 residues. The CDR3 loop is CASSYGGNIAYNEQFF. The DNA of the CDR3 is TGTGCCAGCAGTTACGGGGGGAATATCGCCTACAATGAGCAGTTCTTC.

The chain joins TRBV6-1 to TRBJ1-5, with D tentatively TRBD1 (5 bases). CDR1 and CDR2 (germline): MNHNS, SASEGT. The germline V and J ends were trimmed by 7 bases and 9 bases, with 22 bases remaining between them. CDR3 size: 15 residues. The CDR3 DNA is TGTGCCAGCACTACAAGACAGTCAGACGCCTTGCCCCAGCATTTT. Protein product: CASTTRQSDALPQHF.

This rearrangement joins TRBV5-1 to TRBJ1-3; D is possibly TRBD1 (5 bases). Per the germline V gene, CDR1 is SGHRS and CDR2 is YFSETQ. V shed 6 bases and J shed 0 bases, with 13 bases lying between them. The CDR3 contains 15 residues. In nucleotides, the CDR3 is TGCGCCAGCACCACAGGCGGGAGCTCTGGAAACACCATATATTTT. Encoded protein: CASTTGGSSGNTIYF.

This clone came up once. The chain employs TRBV30 and TRBJ2-5, with 15 bases identical to TRBD2. V lost 2 bases and J lost 5; bases outside the gene matches: 9. Germline CDR1 reads GTSNPN; CDR2 reads SVGIG (reference sequence). This CDR3 is built from 17 residues. CDR3 residues: CAWSSRRTSGGAETQYF. CDR3 bases: TGTGCCTGGAGTTCCCGAAGGACTAGCGGGGGGGCGGAGACCCAGTACTTC.

The genes are TRBV19 and TRBJ1-5, with D perhaps TRBD1 (6 bases). V lost 5 bases and J 6 bases, leaving 14 bases between the germline ends. The CDR3 has 14 amino acids. Germline V CDR1 and CDR2: LNHDA, SQIVND (reference sequence). Written as DNA, the CDR3 is TGTGCCAGTAGTGGGGGGGGCGGGGTTCAGCCCCAGCATTTT. As protein: CASSGGGGVQPQHF.

The chain links TRBV5-1 to TRBJ1-4, with D possibly TRBD1 on 6 matching bases. V lost 4 bases, J lost 3 bases, and 16 bases lay in between. Germline CDR1 SGHRS, CDR2 YFSETQ. The CDR3 runs to 16 residues. The CDR3 is CASSAEHRAPNEKLFF. The CDR3 DNA reads as TGCGCCAGCAGCGCCGAACACAGGGCCCCTAATGAAAAACTGTTTTTT.

V and J are TRBV27 and TRBJ1-5; D call uncertain. Germline CDR1 MNHEY, CDR2 SMNVEV (reference sequence). The CDR3 loop spans 14 amino acids. V lost 1 base, J lost 4 bases, and 8 bases lay in between. CDR3 sequence reads: CASSLFSENQPQHF. DNA for the CDR3: TGTGCCAGCAGTTTATTTTCTGAGAATCAGCCCCAGCATTTT.